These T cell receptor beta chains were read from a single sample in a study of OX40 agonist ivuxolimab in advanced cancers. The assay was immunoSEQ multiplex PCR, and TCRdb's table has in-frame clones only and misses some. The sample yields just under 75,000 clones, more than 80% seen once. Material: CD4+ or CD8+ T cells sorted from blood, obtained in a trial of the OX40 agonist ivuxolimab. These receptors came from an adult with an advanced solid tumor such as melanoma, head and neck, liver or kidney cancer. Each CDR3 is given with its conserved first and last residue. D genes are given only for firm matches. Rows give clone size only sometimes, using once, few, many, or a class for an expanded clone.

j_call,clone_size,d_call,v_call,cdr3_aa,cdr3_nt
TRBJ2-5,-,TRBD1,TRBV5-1,CASSLTGGQETQYF,TGCGCCAGCAGCTTGACAGGGGGCCAAGAGACCCAGTACTTC
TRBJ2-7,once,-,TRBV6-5,CASNPSSVVYEQYF,TGTGCCAGCAACCCGTCTAGCGTTGTCTACGAGCAGTACTTC
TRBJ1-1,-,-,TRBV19,CASIRPGWNTEAFF,TGTGCCAGTATTCGTCCGGGGTGGAACACTGAAGCTTTCTTT
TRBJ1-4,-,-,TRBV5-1,CASSLGGGTNEKLFF,TGCGCCAGCAGCTTGGGCGGGGGTACTAATGAAAAACTGTTTTTT
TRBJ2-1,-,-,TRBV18,CASSSRTTYNEQFF,TGTGCCAGCTCAAGTCGGACTACCTACAATGAGCAGTTCTTC
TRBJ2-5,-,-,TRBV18,CASSPPGEETQYF,TGTGCCAGCTCACCACCAGGGGAAGAGACCCAGTACTTC
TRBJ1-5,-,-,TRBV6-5,CASGWDYYSNQPQHF,TGTGCCAGCGGCTGGGACTACTATAGCAATCAGCCCCAGCATTTT
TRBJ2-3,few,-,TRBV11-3,CASSLDSSPTQYF,TGTGCCAGCAGCTTAGATTCGTCCCCTACGCAGTATTTT
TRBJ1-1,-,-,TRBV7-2,CASSWGQGIEAFF,TGTGCCAGCAGCTGGGGGCAGGGAATTGAAGCTTTCTTT
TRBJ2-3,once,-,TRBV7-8,CASSVTRGAGENTQYF,TGTGCCAGCAGCGTCACCCGGGGGGCCGGGGAGAATACGCAGTATTTT
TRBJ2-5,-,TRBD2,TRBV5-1,CASNPQAGGPETQYF,TGCGCCAGCAACCCTCAAGCGGGAGGGCCTGAGACCCAGTACTTC
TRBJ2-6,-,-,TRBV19,CASSIGAGANVLTF,TGTGCCAGTAGTATAGGAGCTGGGGCCAACGTCCTGACTTTC
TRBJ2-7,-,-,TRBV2,CASSEGLVGEQYF,TGTGCCAGCAGTGAAGGGCTAGTCGGCGAGCAGTACTTC
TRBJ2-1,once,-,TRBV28,CASSLSGRAPGQFF,TGTGCCAGCAGTCTCTCAGGCCGGGCCCCGGGGCAGTTCTTC
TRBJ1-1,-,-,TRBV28,CASSPVRDTEAFF,TGTGCCAGCAGTCCCGTCCGGGACACTGAAGCTTTCTTT
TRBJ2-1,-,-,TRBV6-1,CASSEISGRAKDLNEQFF,TGTGCCAGCAGTGAAATTTCAGGTAGGGCCAAAGATTTGAATGAGCAGTTCTTC
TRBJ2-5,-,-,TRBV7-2,CASSPGRRQETQYF,TGTGCCAGCAGCCCGGGGAGGCGTCAAGAGACCCAGTACTTC
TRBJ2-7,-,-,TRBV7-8,CANSRALFEQYF,TGTGCCAACAGCCGGGCTCTCTTCGAGCAGTACTTC
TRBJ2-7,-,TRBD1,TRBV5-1,CASSPGAGQGPYEQYF,TGCGCCAGCAGCCCAGGGGCGGGACAGGGGCCCTACGAGCAGTACTTC
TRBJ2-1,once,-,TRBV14,CASSQEAGRSSYNEQFF,TGTGCCAGCAGCCAAGAGGCCGGCAGGAGCTCCTACAATGAGCAGTTCTTC
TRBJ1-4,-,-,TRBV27,CASSPRSRLTNEKLFF,TGTGCCAGCAGTCCCCGGTCACGGTTGACTAATGAAAAACTGTTTTTT
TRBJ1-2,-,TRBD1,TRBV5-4,CASSSPTGGSGYGYTF,TGTGCCAGCAGCTCGCCTACAGGGGGCAGTGGCTATGGCTACACCTTC
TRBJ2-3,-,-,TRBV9,CASSPRGAQGYADTQYF,TGTGCCAGCAGCCCCCGGGGGGCGCAGGGTTATGCAGATACGCAGTATTTT
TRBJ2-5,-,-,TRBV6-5,CASRTRVAETQYF,TGTGCCAGCAGAACGAGGGTGGCGGAGACCCAGTACTTC
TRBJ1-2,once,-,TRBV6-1,CASRGGGARYGYTF,TGTGCCAGCAGGGGCGGGGGCGCTAGGTATGGCTACACCTTC
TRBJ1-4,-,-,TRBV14,CASSLSGRSPPFF,TGTGCCAGCAGCCTCTCCGGGCGGTCTCCCCCGTTTTTT
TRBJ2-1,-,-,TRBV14,CASNRWEGVQFF,TGTGCCAGCAACCGTTGGGAAGGGGTGCAGTTCTTC
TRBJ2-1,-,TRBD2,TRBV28,CASFVNSGREQFF,TGTGCCAGCTTCGTAAATAGCGGGAGGGAGCAGTTCTTC
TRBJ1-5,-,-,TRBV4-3,CASSQGWGNQPQHF,TGCGCCAGCAGCCAAGGGTGGGGCAATCAGCCCCAGCATTTT
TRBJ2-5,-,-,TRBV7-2,CASSFGLYETQYF,TGTGCCAGCAGCTTCGGTCTTTACGAGACCCAGTACTTC
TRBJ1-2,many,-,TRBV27,CASSLRLNYGYTF,TGTGCCAGCAGTTTAAGGCTTAACTATGGCTACACCTTC
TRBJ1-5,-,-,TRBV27,CARKHRGNQPQHF,TGTGCCAGAAAGCACAGGGGCAATCAGCCCCAGCATTTT
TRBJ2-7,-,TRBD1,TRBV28,CASRIRDRGYYEQYF,TGTGCCAGCAGGATCCGGGACAGGGGTTACTACGAGCAGTACTTC
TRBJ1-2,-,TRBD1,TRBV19,CASTQTGENYGYTF,TGTGCCAGTACCCAGACAGGGGAGAACTATGGCTACACCTTC
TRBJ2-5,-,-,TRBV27,CASSWGRGWETQYF,TGTGCCAGCAGTTGGGGCAGGGGTTGGGAGACCCAGTACTTC
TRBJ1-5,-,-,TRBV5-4,CASSTGVADQPQHF,TGTGCCAGCAGCACCGGGGTAGCGGATCAGCCCCAGCATTTT
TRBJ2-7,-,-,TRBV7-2,CASSQLSYEQYF,TGTGCCAGCAGCCAGCTCTCCTACGAGCAGTACTTC
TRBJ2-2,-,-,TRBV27,CASSLIGGGGTGELFF,TGTGCCAGCAGTTTAATCGGGGGCGGAGGGACCGGGGAGCTGTTTTTT
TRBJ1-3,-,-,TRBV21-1,CASSTRQVSGNTIYF,TGTGCCAGCAGTACGAGACAAGTCTCTGGAAACACCATATATTTT
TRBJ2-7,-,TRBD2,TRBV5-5,CASSLFPTSGAYEQYF,TGTGCCAGCAGCTTGTTCCCGACTAGCGGGGCCTACGAGCAGTACTTC
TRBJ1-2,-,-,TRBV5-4,CASSSGAVPNYGYTF,TGTGCCAGCAGCTCTGGGGCAGTACCTAACTATGGCTACACCTTC
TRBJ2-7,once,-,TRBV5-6,CASSTNFYEQYF,TGTGCCAGCAGCACCAACTTCTACGAGCAGTACTTC
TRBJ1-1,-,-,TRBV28,CASRLGGALGAFF,TGTGCCAGCAGGCTCGGAGGGGCGCTAGGAGCTTTCTTT
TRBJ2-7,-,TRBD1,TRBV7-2,CASSLARGQPSGSRDYEQYF,TGTGCCAGCAGCTTAGCTAGGGGGCAACCCTCCGGATCGAGGGACTACGAGCAGTACTTC
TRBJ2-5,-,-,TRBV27,CANQVGGWETQYF,TGTGCCAACCAGGTGGGGGGTTGGGAGACCCAGTACTTC